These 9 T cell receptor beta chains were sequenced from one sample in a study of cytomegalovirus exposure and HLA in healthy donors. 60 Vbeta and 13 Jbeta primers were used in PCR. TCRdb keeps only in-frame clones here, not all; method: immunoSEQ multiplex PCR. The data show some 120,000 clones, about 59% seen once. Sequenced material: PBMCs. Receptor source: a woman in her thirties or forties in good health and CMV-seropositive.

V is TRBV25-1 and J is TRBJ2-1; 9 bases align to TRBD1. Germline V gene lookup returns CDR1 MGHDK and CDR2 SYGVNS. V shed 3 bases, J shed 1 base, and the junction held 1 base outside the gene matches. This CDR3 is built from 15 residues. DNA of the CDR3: TGTGCCAGCAGTGATGACAGGGGGTCCTACAATGAGCAGTTCTTC. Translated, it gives CASSDDRGSYNEQFF.

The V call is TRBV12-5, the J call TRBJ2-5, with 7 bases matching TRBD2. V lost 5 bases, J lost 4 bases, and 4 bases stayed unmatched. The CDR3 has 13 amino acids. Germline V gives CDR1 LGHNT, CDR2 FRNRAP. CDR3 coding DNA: TGTGCTAGTGGTCCGCGGGGGAGAGAGACCCAGTACTTC. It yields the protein CASGPRGRETQYF.

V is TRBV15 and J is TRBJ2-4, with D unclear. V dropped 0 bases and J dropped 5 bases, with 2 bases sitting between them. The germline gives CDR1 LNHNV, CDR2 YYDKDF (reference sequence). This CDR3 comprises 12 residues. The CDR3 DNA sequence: TGTGCCACCAGCAGAGACGAAAACATTCAGTACTTC. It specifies CATSRDENIQYF.

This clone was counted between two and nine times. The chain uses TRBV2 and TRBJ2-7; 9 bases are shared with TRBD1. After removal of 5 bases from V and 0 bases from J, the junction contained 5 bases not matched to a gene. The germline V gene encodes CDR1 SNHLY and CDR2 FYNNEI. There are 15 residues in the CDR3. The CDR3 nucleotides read TGTGCCAGCAGTTCCGACAGGGGGGTCTCCTACGAGCAGTACTTC. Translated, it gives CASSSDRGVSYEQYF.

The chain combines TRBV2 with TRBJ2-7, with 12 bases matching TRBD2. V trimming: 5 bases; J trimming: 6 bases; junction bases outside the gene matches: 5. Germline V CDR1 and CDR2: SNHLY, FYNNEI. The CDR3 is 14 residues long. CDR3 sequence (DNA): TGTGCCAGCAGTCGACTAGCGGGAGCCGGCGAGCAGTACTTC. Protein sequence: CASSRLAGAGEQYF. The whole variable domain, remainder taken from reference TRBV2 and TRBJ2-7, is EPEVTQTPSHQVTQMGQEVILRCVPISNHLYFYWYRQILGQKVEFLVSFYNNEISEKSEIFDDQFSVERPDGSNFTLKIRSTKLEDSAMYFCASSRLAGAGEQYFGPGTRLTVT.

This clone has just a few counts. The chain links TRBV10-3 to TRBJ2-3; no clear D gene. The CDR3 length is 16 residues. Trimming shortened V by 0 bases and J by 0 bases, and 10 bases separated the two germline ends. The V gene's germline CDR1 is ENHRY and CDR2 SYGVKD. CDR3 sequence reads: CAISESLGSSTDTQYF. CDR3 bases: TGTGCCATCAGTGAGTCGTTGGGTAGCAGCACAGATACGCAGTATTTT.

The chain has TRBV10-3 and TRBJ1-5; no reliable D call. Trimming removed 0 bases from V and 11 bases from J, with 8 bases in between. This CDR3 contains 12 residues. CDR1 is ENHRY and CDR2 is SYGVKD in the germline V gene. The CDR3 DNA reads TGTGCCATCAGTGAGTCCCCCCCTTCCCAGCATTTT. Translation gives CAISESPPSQHF.

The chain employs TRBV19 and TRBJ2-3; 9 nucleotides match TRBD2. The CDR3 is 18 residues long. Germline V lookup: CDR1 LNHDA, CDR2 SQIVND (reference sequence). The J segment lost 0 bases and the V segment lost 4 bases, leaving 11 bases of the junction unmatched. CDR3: CASSTHDLLAGSTDTQYF. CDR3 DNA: TGTGCCAGTAGTACCCATGATCTGCTAGCGGGGAGCACAGATACGCAGTATTTT.

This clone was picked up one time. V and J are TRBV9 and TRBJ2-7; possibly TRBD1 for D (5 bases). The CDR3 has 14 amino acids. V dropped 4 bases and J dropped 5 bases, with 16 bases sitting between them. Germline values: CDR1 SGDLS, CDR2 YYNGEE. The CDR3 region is CASSPRTTGDEQYF. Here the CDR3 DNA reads TGTGCCAGCAGCCCTAGGACAACGGGCGACGAGCAGTACTTC. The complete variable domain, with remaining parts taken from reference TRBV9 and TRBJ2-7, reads DSGVTQTPKHLITATGQRVTLRCSPRSGDLSVYWYQQSLDQGLQFLIQYYNGEERAKGNILERFSAQQFPDLHSELNLSSLELGDSALYFCASSPRTTGDEQYFGPGTRLTVT.